This TCR beta chain emerged from a study of control samples from healthy donors and cancer patients. CDR1 and CDR2 from the germline V gene are MGHRA and YSYEKL. The CDR3 spans 14 residues. V lost 4 bases, J lost 5 bases, and 5 bases stayed unmatched. Some clones are missing from TCRdb's copy, which holds only in-frame ones; the method was immunoSEQ multiplex PCR. The sample shows 120,000 to 150,000 clones, roughly nine tenths of them seen only once. The TCR was taken from a man under 40 in good health. This chain joins TRBV4-1 and TRBJ2-5, with 9 positions matching TRBD1. Sequencing was done on a sample of blood. The CDR3 loop is CASSPGQGSETQYF. The DNA for the CDR3 is TGCGCCAGCAGCCCGGGACAGGGATCGGAGACCCAGTACTTC.